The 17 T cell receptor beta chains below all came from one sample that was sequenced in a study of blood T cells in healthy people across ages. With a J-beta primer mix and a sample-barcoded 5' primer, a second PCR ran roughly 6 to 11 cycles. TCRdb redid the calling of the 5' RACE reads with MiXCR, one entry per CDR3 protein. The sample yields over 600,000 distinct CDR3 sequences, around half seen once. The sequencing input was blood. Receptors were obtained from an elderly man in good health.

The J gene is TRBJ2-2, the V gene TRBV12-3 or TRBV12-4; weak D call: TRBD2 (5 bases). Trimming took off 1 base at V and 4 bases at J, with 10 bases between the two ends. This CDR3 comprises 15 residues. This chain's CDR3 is CASSLGGETTGELFF. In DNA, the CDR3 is TGTGCCAGCAGTTTAGGGGGAGAAACCACCGGGGAGCTGTTTTTT.

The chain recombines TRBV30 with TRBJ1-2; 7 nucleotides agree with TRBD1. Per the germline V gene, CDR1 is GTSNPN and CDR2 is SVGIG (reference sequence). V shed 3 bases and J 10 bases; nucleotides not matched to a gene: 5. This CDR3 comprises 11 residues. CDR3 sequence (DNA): TGTGCCTGGAGACCCGGACAGGCCTACACCTTC. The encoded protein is CAWRPGQAYTF.

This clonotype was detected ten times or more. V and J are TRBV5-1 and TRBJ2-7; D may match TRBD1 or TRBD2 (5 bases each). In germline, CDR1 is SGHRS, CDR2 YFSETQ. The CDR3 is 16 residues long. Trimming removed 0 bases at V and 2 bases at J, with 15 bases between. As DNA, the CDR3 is TGCGCCAGCAGCTTGGCCAGAGTGGGGGTTACCTACGAGCAGTACTTC. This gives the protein CASSLARVGVTYEQYF.

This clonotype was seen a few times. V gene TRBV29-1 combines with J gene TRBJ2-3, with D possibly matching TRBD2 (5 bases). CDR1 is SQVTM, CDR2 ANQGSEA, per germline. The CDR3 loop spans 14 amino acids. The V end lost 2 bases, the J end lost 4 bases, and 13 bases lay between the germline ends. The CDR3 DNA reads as TGCAGCGTTGAATTGGTGGGAGTCCCAGATACGCAGTATTTT. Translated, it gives CSVELVGVPDTQYF.

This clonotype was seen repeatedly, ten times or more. The CDR3 nucleotides are TGTGCCAGCAGCCCGCCCGGGACTAGCGGTGGTGAGCAGTTCTTC. Amino acids: CASSPPGTSGGEQFF. The V gene is TRBV7-2, the J gene TRBJ2-1, with 11 nucleotides matching TRBD2. V lost 5 bases to trimming and J lost 9 bases; unmatched junction nucleotides: 9. The CDR3 loop spans 15 amino acids. The germline CDR1 and CDR2 sequences are SGHTA and FQGNSA.

CDR3 coding DNA: TGCAGTGCTAGAGATCAGGCGGGAGGCCAAGAGACCCAGTACTTC. Residues: CSARDQAGGQETQYF. The chain recombines TRBV20-1 with TRBJ2-5, with TRBD2 matching 8 bases. From germline, CDR1 is DFQATT and CDR2 SNEGSKA (reference sequence). J lost 1 base, V lost 0 bases, and 4 bases had no gene match. The CDR3 runs 15 residues.

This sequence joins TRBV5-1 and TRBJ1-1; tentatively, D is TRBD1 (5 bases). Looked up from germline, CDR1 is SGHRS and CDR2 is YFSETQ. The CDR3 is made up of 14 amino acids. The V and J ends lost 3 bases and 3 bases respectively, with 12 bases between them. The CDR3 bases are TGCGCCAGCAGCTGGGACCCTAAGGACACTGAAGCTTTCTTT. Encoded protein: CASSWDPKDTEAFF.

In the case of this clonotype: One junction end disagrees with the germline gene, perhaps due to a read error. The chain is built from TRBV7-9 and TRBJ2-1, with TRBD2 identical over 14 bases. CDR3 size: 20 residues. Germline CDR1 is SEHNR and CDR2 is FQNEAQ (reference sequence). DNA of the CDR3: TGTGCCAGCAGCCCAGTGACTAGCGGGGGGGCCGCGGGCGCCTACAATGCGCAGTTCTTC. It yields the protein CASSPVTSGGAAGAYNAQFF.

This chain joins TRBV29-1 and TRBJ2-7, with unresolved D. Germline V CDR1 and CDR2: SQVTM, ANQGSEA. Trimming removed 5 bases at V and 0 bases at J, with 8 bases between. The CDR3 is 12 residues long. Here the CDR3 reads CSVSLPSYEQYF. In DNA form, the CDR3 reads TGCAGCGTTAGTTTACCCTCCTACGAGCAGTACTTC.

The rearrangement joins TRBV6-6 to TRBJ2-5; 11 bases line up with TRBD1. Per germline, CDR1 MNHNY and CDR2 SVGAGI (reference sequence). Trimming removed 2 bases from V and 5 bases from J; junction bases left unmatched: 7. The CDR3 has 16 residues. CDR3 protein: CASSYRGQGAGETQYF. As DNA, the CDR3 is TGTGCCAGCAGTTACCGAGGACAGGGGGCAGGGGAGACCCAGTACTTC.

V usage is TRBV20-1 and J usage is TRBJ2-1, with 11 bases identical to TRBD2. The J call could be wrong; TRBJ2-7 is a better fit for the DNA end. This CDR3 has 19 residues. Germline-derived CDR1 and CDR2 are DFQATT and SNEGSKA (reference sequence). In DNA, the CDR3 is TGCAGTGCTAGAGATCTTACGAGACCCCGGACTAGCGGGCGGAATGAGCAGTACTTC. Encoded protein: CSARDLTRPRTSGRNEQYF.

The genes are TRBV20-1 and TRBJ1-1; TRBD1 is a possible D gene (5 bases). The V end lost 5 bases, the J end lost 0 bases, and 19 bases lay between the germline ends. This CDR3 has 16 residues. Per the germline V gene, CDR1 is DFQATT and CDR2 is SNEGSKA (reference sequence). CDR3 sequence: CSAYSEPAGMNTEAFF. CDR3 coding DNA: TGCAGTGCTTACTCCGAGCCGGCAGGGATGAACACTGAAGCTTTCTTT.

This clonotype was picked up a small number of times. As DNA, the CDR3 is TGTGCCAGCAGTCCCCTAGCGGGAACTAGCACAGATACGCAGTATTTT. This encodes CASSPLAGTSTDTQYF. This chain connects TRBV27 to TRBJ2-3; 9 bases match TRBD2. The CDR3 is 16 amino acids. J lost 0 bases, V lost 5 bases, and 6 bases had no gene match. Germline values: CDR1 MNHEY, CDR2 SMNVEV (reference sequence).

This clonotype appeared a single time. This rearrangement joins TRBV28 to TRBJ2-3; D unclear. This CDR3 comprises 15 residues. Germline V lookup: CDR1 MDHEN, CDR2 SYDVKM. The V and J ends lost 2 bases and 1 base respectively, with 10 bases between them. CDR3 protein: CASSLPSLGTDTQYF. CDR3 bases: TGTGCCAGCAGTTTACCCTCTCTGGGCACAGATACGCAGTATTTT.

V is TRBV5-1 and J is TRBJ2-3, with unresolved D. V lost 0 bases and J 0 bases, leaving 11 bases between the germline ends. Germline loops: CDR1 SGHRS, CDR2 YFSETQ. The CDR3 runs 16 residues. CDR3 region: CASSLDGESSTDTQYF. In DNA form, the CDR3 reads TGCGCCAGCAGCTTGGATGGGGAATCTAGCACAGATACGCAGTATTTT.

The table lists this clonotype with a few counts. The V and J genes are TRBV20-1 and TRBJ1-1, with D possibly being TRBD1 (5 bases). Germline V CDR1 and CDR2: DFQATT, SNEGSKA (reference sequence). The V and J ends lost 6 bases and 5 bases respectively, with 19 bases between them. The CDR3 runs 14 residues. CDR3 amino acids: CSATTSGTQTEAFF. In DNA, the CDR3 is TGCAGTGCAACTACTTCGGGGACGCAAACTGAAGCTTTCTTT.

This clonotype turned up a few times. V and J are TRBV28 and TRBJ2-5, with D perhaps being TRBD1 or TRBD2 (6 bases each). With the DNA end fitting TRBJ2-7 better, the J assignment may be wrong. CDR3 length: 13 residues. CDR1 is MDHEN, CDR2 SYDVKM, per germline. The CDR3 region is CASRQEGGYEQYF. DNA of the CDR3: TGTGCCAGCAGGCAGGAGGGGGGATACGAGCAGTACTTC.